The rows below give T cell receptor beta chains drawn from one sample of a study of tumor-infiltrating lymphocytes in primary liver carcinoma. From the multiplex PCR reads, TCRdb called clonotypes with MiXCR, one entry per CDR3 protein. The data show under 110,000 distinct CDR3 sequences, around 73% seen once. The sequencing input was liver tumor tissue from sampling region 2. All receptors derive from a woman aged 60-75 years with primary liver carcinoma and hepatitis B virus infection. Each CDR3 is given with its conserved first and last residue. A D gene is named only where the DNA matches it firmly. The size field is filled for only some rows; it gives once, few, many or a size class.

D gene	J gene	clone size	V gene	CDR3 DNA	CDR3 protein
NA	TRBJ1-1	NA	TRBV10-2	TGCGCCAGCATTGTAAAAGTATTTGCCTCTGAAGCTTTCTTT	CASIVKVFASEAFF
NA	TRBJ1-1	NA	TRBV14	TGTGCCAGTAGCCTAGGCATGGGCACTGAATCTTTCTTT	CASSLGMGTESFF
TRBD1	TRBJ2-7	NA	TRBV14	TGTGTCAGCAGGACAGGGGGCGACAATTCCTACGAGCAGTACTTC	CVSRTGGDNSYEQYF
TRBD2	TRBJ2-3	many	TRBV11-2	TGTGCCAGCAGCTTATTGGGCCGAAGGGCTAGCGGGAGTCGAGGGGCAGATACGCAGTATTTT	CASSLLGRRASGSRGADTQYF
NA	TRBJ2-2	NA	TRBV12-3/TRBV12-4	TGTGCCAGCAGGCAAAGTGGGGGTACTGACACCGGGGAGCTGTTTTTT	CASRQSGGTDTGELFF
NA	TRBJ1-5	many	TRBV6-2/TRBV6-3	TGTGCCAGCAGTTACGGCGGTAGCAATCAGCCCCAGCATTTT	CASSYGGSNQPQHF
TRBD1	TRBJ2-1	NA	TRBV7-9	TGTGCCAGCAGCATCCCCGGGACAGGGGGCGGGAATGAGCAGTTCTTC	CASSIPGTGGGNEQFF
NA	TRBJ2-3	NA	TRBV11-2	TGTGCAAGCAGCAAGACACTACCAGATACGCAGTATTTT	CASSKTLPDTQYF
TRBD1	TRBJ2-6	NA	TRBV10-3	TGTGCCATCAAGGGGGCGGAGAGCTCTGGGGCCAACGTCCTGACTTTC	CAIKGAESSGANVLTF
NA	TRBJ2-3	many	TRBV9	TGTGCCAGCAGCGTTCGGGGGTTGGGAGATACGCAGTATTTT	CASSVRGLGDTQYF
NA	TRBJ1-3	many	TRBV6-1	TGTGCCAGCAGCGAGCGGGCTGGAAACACCATATATTTT	CASSERAGNTIYF
NA	TRBJ2-7	few	TRBV28	TGTGCCAGCACCGCGGGGTCTAGGACTCGAGAGCAGTACTTC	CASTAGSRTREQYF
NA	TRBJ1-5	few	TRBV30	TGTGCCTGGAGTAGGTTCGGACCAGAGAGCAATCAGCCCCAGCATTTT	CAWSRFGPESNQPQHF
NA	TRBJ1-2	few	TRBV5-4	TGTGCCAGCAGCTTGGCTCCATGCGGGACTGGATATGGCAACACCTTC	CASSLAPCGTGYGNTF
NA	TRBJ2-5	NA	TRBV29-1	TGCAGCATTGAGGGGCTAGAGGCCCAATACTTC	CSIEGLEAQYF
NA	TRBJ2-7	few	TRBV11-2	TGTGTCAGCAGCCCCCCAGAGGGCAGGGTGGGGAACCACGAGCAGTACTTC	CVSSPPEGRVGNHEQYF
NA	TRBJ2-4	NA	TRBV6-1	TGTGCCAGCAGTGAAGTCGGTGGGAGCTTGAACATTCATTACTTC	CASSEVGGSLNIHYF
NA	TRBJ1-1	NA	TRBV7-9	TGTGCCGGCAGCTTAGGGGGGTCACAGAACACTGAAACTTCCTTT	CAGSLGGSQNTETSF
NA	TRBJ2-5	NA	TRBV11-2	TGTGTCAGCAGCCTAGAATCCAAGGGGACTCAGTACTTC	CVSSLESKGTQYF
NA	TRBJ1-1	NA	TRBV29-1	TGCAGCGTTACCGAACAGCCGAACACTGAAGCTTTCTTC	CSVTEQPNTEAFF
NA	TRBJ1-5	many	TRBV5-5	TGTGCCAGCAGCTTAGCAGGGGGCAATCAGCCCCAGCATTTT	CASSLAGGNQPQHF
NA	TRBJ1-1	NA	TRBV6-5	TGTGCCAGCAGGTCAGGACTGGGTAGGTTTAGAACTGAAGCTTTCTTT	CASRSGLGRFRTEAFF
TRBD1	TRBJ2-1	NA	TRBV6-1	TGTACCAGCATGGGACAGGGACACGACTCCTACGATGAGCAATTCTTC	CTSMGQGHDSYDEQFF
NA	TRBJ2-1	NA	TRBV6-2/TRBV6-3	TGTGCCAGCAGTTTGCAGGACATATACGATGGGCAGTTCTTC	CASSLQDIYDGQFF
NA	TRBJ2-3	NA	TRBV30	TGTACCTGGAGCTTCGAGAGATTCTCCACAGATACGCAGTATTTT	CTWSFERFSTDTQYF
NA	TRBJ2-3	NA	TRBV4-1	TGCGAAAGCAGCCAGACGATCGGAACAGATACGCAGTATTTT	CESSQTIGTDTQYF
NA	TRBJ1-2	many	TRBV6-1	TGTGCCAGCAGTGACCGGCGGGGGGGCGCGTACGATGGCTACACCTTC	CASSDRRGGAYDGYTF
TRBD1	TRBJ2-5	many	TRBV7-9	TGTGCCAGCAGCCGGGGACAGGGGGAGACCCAGTACTTC	CASSRGQGETQYF
NA	TRBJ2-7	NA	TRBV14	TGTGCCAGCAGCCTAATACCCGGACAGCACTACGGGCAGTACTTC	CASSLIPGQHYGQYF
NA	TRBJ1-1	NA	TRBV4-2	TGTGCCAGCGGCCAAGATAACACTGAAGTTTTCTTT	CASGQDNTEVFF
NA	TRBJ2-1	NA	TRBV12-3/TRBV12-4	TGTGCCAGCAGTTTAGAAAACCGTTCCTACAATGAGCACATCTTC	CASSLENRSYNEHIF
TRBD1	TRBJ2-5	NA	TRBV11-2	TGTGCCAGCAGCCCTTGGACAGGGGGCTCGGGAGAGACCCAGTACTTC	CASSPWTGGSGETQYF
TRBD2	TRBJ2-2	NA	TRBV2	TGTGCCAGCAGTGGGGGCGGACTAGCGGGAGGGACCGGGGAGCTGTTTTTT	CASSGGGLAGGTGELFF
NA	TRBJ1-4	NA	TRBV7-9	TGTGCCAGCAGCTTATCCGCGGGACGGGGAACAACTATTGAAAAACTGTTTTTT	CASSLSAGRGTTIEKLFF
NA	TRBJ1-1	NA	TRBV28	TGTCTCAGCAGAAAATTCCCGAACACTGAAGCTTTCTTT	CLSRKFPNTEAFF
TRBD1	TRBJ2-7	many	TRBV12-3/TRBV12-4	TGTGCCAGCAGTCCCGGACAGGGTACCTACGAGCAGTACTTC	CASSPGQGTYEQYF
NA	TRBJ2-7	many	TRBV6-5	TGTGCCAGCAGTTCCTCACTTACCTACGAGCAGTACTTC	CASSSSLTYEQYF
NA	TRBJ1-5	NA	TRBV11-3	TGTGCGAGCAGCCCCGTGACTAGCGGATTAACATTCCAACGGGATACGCAGCATTTT	CASSPVTSGLTFQRDTQHF